A single T cell receptor beta chain is shown here with its context. This sample also contains other DNA sequences that code for the same CDR3. Sample treatment: 15 to 20 received Ad26.COV2.S at low or high dose, single or two shots; several received placebo; per-sample allocation not given. Specimen acquisition occurred on day 63 following the initial vaccine or placebo injection. This entry comes from a study of Ad26.COV2.S vaccination and SARS-CoV-2 variants. Only in-frame clones appear in the TCRdb table, and some are missing; sequencing was by immunoSEQ multiplex PCR. The sample has about 390,000 clones; 92% are singletons. This CDR3 has 11 amino acids. Germline values: CDR1 SEHNR, CDR2 FQNEAQ (reference sequence). Trimming pared 5 bases from V and 2 bases from J, leaving 3 bases between.

This sample comprised peripheral blood, obtained in a trial of Ad26.COV2.S vaccine versus placebo. The sequence was obtained from a person between 18 and 60 years old who received the Ad26.COV2.S COVID-19 vaccine or a placebo. The chain links TRBV7-9 to TRBJ2-5; D not resolved. In DNA, the CDR3 is TGTGCCAGCAGCCCACAAGAGACCCAGTACTTC. This encodes CASSPQETQYF.